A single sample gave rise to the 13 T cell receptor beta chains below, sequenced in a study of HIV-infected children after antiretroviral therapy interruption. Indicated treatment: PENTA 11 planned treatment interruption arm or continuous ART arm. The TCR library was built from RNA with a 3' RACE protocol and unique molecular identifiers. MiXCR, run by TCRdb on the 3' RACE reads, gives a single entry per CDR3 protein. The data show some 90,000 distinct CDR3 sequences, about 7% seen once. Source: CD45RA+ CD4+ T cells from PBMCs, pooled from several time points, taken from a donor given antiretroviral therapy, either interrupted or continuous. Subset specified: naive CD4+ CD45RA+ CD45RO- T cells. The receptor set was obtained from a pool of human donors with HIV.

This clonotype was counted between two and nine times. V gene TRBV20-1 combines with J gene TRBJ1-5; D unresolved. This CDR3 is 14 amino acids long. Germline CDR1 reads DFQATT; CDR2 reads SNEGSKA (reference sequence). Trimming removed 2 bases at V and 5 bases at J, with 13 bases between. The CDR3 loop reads CSARKPGPDQPQHF. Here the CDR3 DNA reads TGCAGTGCTAGAAAACCGGGCCCGGATCAGCCCCAGCATTTT.

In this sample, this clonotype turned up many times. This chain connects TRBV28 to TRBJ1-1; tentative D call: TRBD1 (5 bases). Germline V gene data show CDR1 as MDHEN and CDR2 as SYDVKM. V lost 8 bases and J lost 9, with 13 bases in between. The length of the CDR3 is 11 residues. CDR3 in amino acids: CASLLGTKAFF. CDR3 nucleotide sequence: TGTGCCAGCTTGCTGGGGACCAAAGCTTTCTTT.

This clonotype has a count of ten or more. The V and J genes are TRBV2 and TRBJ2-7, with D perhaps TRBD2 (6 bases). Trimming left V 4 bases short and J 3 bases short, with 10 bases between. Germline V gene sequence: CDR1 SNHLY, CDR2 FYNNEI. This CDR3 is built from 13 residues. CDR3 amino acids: CASSVEGGYEQYF. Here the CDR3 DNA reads TGTGCCAGCAGTGTGGAGGGAGGCTACGAGCAGTACTTC. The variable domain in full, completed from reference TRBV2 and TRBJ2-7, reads EPEVTQTPSHQVTQMGQEVILRCVPISNHLYFYWYRQILGQKVEFLVSFYNNEISEKSEIFDDQFSVERPDGSNFTLKIRSTKLEDSAMYFCASSVEGGYEQYFGPGTRLTVT.

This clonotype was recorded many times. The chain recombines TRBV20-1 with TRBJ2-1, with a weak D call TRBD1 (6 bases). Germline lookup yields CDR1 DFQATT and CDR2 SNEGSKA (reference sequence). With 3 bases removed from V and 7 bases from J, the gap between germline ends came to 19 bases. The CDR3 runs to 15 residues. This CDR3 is CSARDPRGSGNEQFF. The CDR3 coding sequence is TGCAGTGCTAGGGATCCCAGGGGCTCTGGTAATGAGCAGTTCTTC.

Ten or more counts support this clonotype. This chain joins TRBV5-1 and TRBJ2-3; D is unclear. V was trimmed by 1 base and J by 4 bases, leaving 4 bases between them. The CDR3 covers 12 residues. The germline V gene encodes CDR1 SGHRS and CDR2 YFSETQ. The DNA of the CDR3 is TGCGCCAGCAGCTTGAATTCAGATACGCAGTATTTT. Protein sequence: CASSLNSDTQYF.

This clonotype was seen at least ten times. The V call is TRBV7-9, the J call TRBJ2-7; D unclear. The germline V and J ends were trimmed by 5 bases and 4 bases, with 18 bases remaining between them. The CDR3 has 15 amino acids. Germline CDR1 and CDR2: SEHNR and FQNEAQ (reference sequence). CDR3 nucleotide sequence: TGTGCCAGCAGCCGCTCGTTGGAGATTTCTTACGAGCAGTACTTC. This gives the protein CASSRSLEISYEQYF. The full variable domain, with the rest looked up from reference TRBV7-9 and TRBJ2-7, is DTGVSQNPRHKITKRGQNVTFRCDPISEHNRLYWYRQTLGQGPEFLTYFQNEAQLEKSRLLSDRFSAERPKGSFSTLEIQRTEQGDSAMYLCASSRSLEISYEQYFGPGTRLTVT.

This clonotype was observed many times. As DNA, the CDR3 is TGCAGTGCGAACTCAGGGTCGGCTTTCTTT. Its protein is CSANSGSAFF. This chain connects TRBV20-1 to TRBJ1-1; D might be TRBD1 (5 bases). Germline V gene sequence: CDR1 DFQATT, CDR2 SNEGSKA (reference sequence). CDR3 size: 10 residues. V lost 6 bases, J lost 11 bases, and 13 bases lay in between.

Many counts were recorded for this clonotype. The CDR3 region has the DNA TGTGCCATCAGAGGGGACGGATATGAAAAACTGTTTTTT. Its translation: CAIRGDGYEKLFF. V is TRBV10-3 and J is TRBJ1-4; tentative D call: TRBD1 (5 bases). The CDR3 has 13 residues. Germline-derived CDR1 and CDR2 are ENHRY and SYGVKD. V was pared by 6 bases and J by 6 bases, with 11 bases between.

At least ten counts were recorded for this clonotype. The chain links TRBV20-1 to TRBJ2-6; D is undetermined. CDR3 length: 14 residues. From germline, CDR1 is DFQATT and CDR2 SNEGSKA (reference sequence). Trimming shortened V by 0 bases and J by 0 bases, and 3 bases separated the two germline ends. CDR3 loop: CSARDSSGANVLTF. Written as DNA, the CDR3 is TGCAGTGCTAGAGATAGCTCTGGGGCCAACGTCCTGACTTTC.

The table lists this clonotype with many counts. The CDR3 reads CSVGVVGGRRVNEAFF. In nucleotides, the CDR3 is TGCAGCGTTGGAGTGGTTGGGGGGAGGCGAGTGAATGAAGCTTTCTTT. The rearrangement uses TRBV29-1 and TRBJ1-1; the D gene is possibly TRBD1 (5 bases). This CDR3 is built from 16 residues. The V gene's germline CDR1 is SQVTM and CDR2 ANQGSEA. Trimming pared 4 bases from V and 7 bases from J, leaving 25 bases between.

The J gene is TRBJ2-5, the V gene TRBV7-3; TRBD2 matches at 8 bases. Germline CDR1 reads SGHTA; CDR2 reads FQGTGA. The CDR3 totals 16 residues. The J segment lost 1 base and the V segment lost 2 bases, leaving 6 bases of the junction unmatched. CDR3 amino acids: CASSLLAGNSQETQYF. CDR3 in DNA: TGTGCCAGCAGCTTACTAGCGGGCAATAGCCAAGAGACCCAGTACTTC.

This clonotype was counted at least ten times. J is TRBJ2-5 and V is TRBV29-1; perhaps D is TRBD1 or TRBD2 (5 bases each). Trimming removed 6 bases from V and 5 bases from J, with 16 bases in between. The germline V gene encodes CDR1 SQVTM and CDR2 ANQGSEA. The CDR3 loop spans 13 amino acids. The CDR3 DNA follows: TGCAGCGTGAGGGGACGATCGCGGGAGACCCAGTACTTC. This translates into CSVRGRSRETQYF.

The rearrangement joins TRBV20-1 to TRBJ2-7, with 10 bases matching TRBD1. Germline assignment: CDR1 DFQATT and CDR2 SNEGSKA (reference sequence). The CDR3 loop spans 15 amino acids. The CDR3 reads CSVANPGTGEGEQYF. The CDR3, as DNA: TGCAGCGTAGCCAATCCCGGGACAGGGGAAGGGGAGCAGTACTTC.